This T cell receptor beta chain was obtained from a study of cytomegalovirus exposure and HLA in healthy donors. 60 Vbeta and 13 Jbeta primers were used in PCR. Original data processing: Among the unique TCR beta chains that a later analysis counted, 80 million to 100 million in all, 10 million to 14 million were shared. Sequencing used immunoSEQ multiplex PCR; TCRdb keeps in-frame clones, though not all of them. That table is the source of V, J and clone size, and D and trimming were worked out from the DNA. The sample has 150,000 or so clones; about 80% are singletons. Germline V gene sequence: CDR1 MDHEN, CDR2 SYDVKM. The V and J ends lost 5 bases and 3 bases respectively, with 20 bases between them. This CDR3 is 17 amino acids long.

This clonotype originated in a woman aged 40 to 50 in good health and CMV-seronegative. The J gene is TRBJ1-5, the V gene TRBV28; D is perhaps TRBD1 (6 bases). Material for sequencing was PBMCs. The CDR3: CASSPSFGQNYNQPQHF. The CDR3 DNA sequence: TGTGCCAGCAGTCCTTCGTTCGGACAGAATTACAATCAGCCCCAGCATTTT.